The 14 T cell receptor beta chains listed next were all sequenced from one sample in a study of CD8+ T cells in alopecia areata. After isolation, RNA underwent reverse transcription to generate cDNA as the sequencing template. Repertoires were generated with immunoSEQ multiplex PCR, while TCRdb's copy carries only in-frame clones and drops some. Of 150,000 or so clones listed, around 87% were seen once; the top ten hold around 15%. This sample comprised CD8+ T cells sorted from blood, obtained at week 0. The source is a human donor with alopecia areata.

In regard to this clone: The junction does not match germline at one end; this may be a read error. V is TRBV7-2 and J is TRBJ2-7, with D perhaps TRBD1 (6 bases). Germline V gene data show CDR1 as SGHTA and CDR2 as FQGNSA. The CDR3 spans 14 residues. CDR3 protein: CASSPEPWTDLIDF. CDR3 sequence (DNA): TGTGCCAGCAGCCCAGAACCATGGACAGATTTAATTGACTTC. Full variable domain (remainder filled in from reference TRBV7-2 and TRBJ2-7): GAGVSQSPSNKVTEKGKDVELRCDPISGHTALYWYRQSLGQGLEFLIYFQGNSAPDKSGLPSDRFSAERTGGSVSTLTIQRTQQEDSAVYLCASSPEPWTDLIDFGPGTRLTVT.

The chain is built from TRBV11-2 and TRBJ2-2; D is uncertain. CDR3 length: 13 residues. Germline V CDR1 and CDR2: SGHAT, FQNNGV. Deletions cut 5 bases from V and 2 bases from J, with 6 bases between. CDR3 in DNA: TGTGCCAGCAGCCCCCCAAACACCGGGGAGCTGTTTTTT. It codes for CASSPPNTGELFF.

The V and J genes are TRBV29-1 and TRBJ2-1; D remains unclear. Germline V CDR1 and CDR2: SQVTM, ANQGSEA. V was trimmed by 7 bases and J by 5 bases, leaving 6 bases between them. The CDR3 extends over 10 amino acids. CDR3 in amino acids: CSGLNNEQFF. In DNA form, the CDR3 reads TGCAGCGGCCTAAACAATGAGCAGTTCTTC.

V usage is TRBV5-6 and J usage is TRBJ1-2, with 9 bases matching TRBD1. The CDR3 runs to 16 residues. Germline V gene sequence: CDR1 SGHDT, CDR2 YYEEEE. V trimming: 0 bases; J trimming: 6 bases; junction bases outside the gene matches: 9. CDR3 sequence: CASSLAVYGQGNGYTF. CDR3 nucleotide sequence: TGTGCCAGCAGCTTGGCGGTTTATGGACAGGGGAATGGCTACACCTTC. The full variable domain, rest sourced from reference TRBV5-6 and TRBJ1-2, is DAGVTQSPTHLIKTRGQQVTLRCSPKSGHDTVSWYQQALGQGPQFIFQYYEEEERQRGNFPDRFSGHQFPNYSSELNVNALLLGDSALYLCASSLAVYGQGNGYTFGSGTRLTVV.

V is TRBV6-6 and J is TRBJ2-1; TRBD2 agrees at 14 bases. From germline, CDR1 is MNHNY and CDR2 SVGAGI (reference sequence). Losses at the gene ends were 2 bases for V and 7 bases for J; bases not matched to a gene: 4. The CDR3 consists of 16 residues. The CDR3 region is CASSYPGTSGRNEQFF. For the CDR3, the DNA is TGTGCCAGCAGTTACCCCGGGACTAGCGGGAGAAATGAGCAGTTCTTC.

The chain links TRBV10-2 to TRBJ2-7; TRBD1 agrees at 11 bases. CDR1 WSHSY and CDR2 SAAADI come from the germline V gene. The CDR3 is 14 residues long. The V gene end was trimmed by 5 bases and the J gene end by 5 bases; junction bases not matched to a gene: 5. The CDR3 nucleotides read TGCGCCAGCAGTCGGACAGGGGGCCTGGACGAGCAGTACTTC. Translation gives CASSRTGGLDEQYF.

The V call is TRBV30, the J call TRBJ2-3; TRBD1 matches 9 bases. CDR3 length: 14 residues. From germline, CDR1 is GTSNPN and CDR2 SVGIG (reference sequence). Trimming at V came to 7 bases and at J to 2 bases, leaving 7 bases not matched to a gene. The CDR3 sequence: CASTTGGSTDTQYF. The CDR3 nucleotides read TGTGCCTCCACTACAGGGGGCTCCACAGATACGCAGTATTTT.

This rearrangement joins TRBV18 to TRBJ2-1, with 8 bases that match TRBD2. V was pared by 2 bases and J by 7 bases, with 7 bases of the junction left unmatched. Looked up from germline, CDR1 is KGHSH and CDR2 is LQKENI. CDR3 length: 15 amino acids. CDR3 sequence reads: CASSPEVGLVNEQFF. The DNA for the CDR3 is TGTGCCAGCTCACCAGAGGTGGGACTAGTAAATGAGCAGTTCTTC.

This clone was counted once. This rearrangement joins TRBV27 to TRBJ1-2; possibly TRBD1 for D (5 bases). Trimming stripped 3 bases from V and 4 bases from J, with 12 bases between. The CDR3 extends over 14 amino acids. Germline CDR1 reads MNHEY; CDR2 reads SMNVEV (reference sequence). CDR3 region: CASSFTQDVYGYTF. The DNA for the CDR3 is TGTGCCAGCAGTTTCACACAGGATGTCTATGGCTACACCTTC.

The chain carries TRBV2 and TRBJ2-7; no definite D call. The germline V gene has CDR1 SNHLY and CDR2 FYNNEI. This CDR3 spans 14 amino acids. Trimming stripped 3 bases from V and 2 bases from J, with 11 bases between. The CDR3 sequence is CASSEYPGPYEQYF. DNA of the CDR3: TGTGCCAGCAGTGAGTATCCCGGACCCTACGAGCAGTACTTC.

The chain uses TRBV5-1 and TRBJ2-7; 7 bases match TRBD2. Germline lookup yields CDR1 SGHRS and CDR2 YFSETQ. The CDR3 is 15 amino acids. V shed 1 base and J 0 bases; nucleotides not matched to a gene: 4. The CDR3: CASSLSASGSYEQYF. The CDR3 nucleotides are TGCGCCAGCAGCTTGTCGGCTAGCGGCTCCTACGAGCAGTACTTC.

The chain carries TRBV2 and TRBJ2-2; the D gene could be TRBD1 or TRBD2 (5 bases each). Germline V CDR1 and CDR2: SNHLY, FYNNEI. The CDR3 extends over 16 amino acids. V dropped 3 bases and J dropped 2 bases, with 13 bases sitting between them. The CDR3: CASSDRVRLNTGELFF. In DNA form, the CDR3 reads TGTGCCAGCAGTGACAGGGTTCGACTAAACACCGGGGAGCTGTTTTTT.

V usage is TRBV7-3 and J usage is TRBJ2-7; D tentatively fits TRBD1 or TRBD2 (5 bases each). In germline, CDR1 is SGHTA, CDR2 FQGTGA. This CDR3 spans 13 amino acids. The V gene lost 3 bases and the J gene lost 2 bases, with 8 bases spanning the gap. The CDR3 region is CASSLGVTYEQYF. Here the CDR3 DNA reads TGTGCCAGCAGCTTGGGGGTTACCTACGAGCAGTACTTC.

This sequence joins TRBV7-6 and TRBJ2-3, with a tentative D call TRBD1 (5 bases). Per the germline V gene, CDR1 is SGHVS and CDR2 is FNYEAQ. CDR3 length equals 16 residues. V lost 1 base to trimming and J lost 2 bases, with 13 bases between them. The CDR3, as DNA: TGTGCCAGCAGCTTAGTTGGGGCCTATGACACAGATACGCAGTATTTT. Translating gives CASSLVGAYDTDTQYF.